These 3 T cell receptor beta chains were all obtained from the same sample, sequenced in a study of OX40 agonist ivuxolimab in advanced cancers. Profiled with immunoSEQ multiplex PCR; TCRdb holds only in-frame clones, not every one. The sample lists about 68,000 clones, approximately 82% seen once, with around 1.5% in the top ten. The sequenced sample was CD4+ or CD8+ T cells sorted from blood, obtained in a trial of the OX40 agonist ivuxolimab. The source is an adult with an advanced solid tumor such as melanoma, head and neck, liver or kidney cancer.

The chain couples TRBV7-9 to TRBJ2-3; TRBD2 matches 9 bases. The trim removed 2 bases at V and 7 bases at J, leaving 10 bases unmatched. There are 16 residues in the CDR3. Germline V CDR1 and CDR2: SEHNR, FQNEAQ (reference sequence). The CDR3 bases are TGTGCCAGCAGCTTACTGGCTAGCGGGAACTCAAATACGCAGTATTTT. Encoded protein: CASSLLASGNSNTQYF.

CDR3 in amino acids: CASSLLAGGSEQYF. The CDR3, as DNA: TGTGCCAGCAGCTTGCTAGCGGGAGGTTCCGAGCAGTACTTC. This chain uses TRBV5-6 with TRBJ2-7; TRBD2 matches 11 bases. The germline gives CDR1 SGHDT, CDR2 YYEEEE. The CDR3 sequence is 14 residues long. Unmatched junction bases numbered 3, after V lost 1 base and J lost 6 bases.

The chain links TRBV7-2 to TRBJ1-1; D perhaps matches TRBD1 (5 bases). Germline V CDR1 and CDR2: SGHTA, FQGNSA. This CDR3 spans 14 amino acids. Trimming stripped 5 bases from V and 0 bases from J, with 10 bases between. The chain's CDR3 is CASSPRVLNTEAFF. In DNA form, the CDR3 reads TGTGCCAGCAGCCCCAGGGTTTTGAACACTGAAGCTTTCTTT.